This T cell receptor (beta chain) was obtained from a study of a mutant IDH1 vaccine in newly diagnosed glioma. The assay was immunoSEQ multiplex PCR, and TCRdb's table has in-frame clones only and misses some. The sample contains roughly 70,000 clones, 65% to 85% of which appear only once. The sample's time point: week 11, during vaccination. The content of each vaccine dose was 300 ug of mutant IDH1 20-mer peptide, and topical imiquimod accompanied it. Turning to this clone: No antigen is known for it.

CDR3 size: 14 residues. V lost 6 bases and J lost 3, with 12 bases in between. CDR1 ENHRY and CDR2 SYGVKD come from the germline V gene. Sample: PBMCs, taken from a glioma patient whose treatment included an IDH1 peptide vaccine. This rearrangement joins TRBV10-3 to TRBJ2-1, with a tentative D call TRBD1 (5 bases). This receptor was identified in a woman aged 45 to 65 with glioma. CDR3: CAISFSDIYNEQFF. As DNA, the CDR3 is TGTGCCATCAGCTTCTCGGACATCTACAATGAGCAGTTCTTC.